The 29 T cell receptor beta chains below were found in one sample sequenced in a study of blood T cell repertoires in COVID-19. This table comes from immunoSEQ multiplex PCR, and its TCRdb copy is limited to in-frame clones, with some not included. In the table there are 250,000 to 300,000 clones, over 85% of which are singletons. The sample taken for sequencing was peripheral blood. Source of these receptors: a woman aged 25-40 years with COVID-19, enrolled during active disease.

The V gene is TRBV7-8, the J gene TRBJ1-2; 7 bases agree with TRBD1. Trimming took 2 bases from V and 7 from J; bases not matched to a gene: 4. Germline CDR1 and CDR2: SGHVS and FQNEAQ. The CDR3 is made up of 13 amino acids. CDR3 residues: CASSLRGGAGYTF. The CDR3 DNA reads as TGTGCCAGCAGCTTACGAGGGGGCGCTGGCTACACCTTC.

V gene TRBV10-3 combines with J gene TRBJ2-1, with TRBD1 matching over 7 bases. This CDR3 region has 15 residues. The trim removed 4 bases at V and 3 bases at J, leaving 6 bases unmatched. Germline CDR1 and CDR2: ENHRY and SYGVKD. CDR3 in DNA: TGTGCCATCAGTGTAATGAGGGACAGCTACAATGAGCAGTTCTTC. Translating it yields CAISVMRDSYNEQFF.

This clone has a single count. This chain links TRBV27 with TRBJ1-6; a weak D match, TRBD1 (5 bases). CDR3 size: 15 residues. Between the trimmed V and J ends, which lost 7 bases and 5 bases, there was a span of 15 bases. Germline CDR1 is MNHEY and CDR2 is SMNVEV (reference sequence). CDR3: CASTWGVGDNSPLHF. The CDR3 DNA reads as TGTGCCAGCACCTGGGGGGTCGGGGATAATTCACCCCTCCACTTT.

The chain employs TRBV27 and TRBJ1-5; D might be TRBD1 (5 bases). V was cut by 6 bases and J by 4 bases, with 16 bases left in between. This CDR3 spans 15 amino acids. Germline values: CDR1 MNHEY, CDR2 SMNVEV (reference sequence). The CDR3 spells CASSQVAGKNQPQHF. CDR3 in DNA: TGTGCCAGCAGCCAGGTGGCAGGGAAGAATCAGCCCCAGCATTTT.

This chain uses TRBV2 with TRBJ1-5; D is possibly TRBD1 (6 bases). The CDR3 totals 15 residues. Germline V gene sequence: CDR1 SNHLY, CDR2 FYNNEI. Between the trimmed V and J ends, which lost 8 bases and 6 bases, there was a span of 20 bases. The CDR3 DNA sequence: TGTGCCAGCTGGGAGGGTTCTGACAGGCTTCAGCCCCAGCATTTT. This sequence encodes CASWEGSDRLQPQHF.

The rearrangement uses TRBV19 and TRBJ2-5; D not resolved. With 4 bases removed from V and 6 bases from J, the gap between germline ends came to 15 bases. The CDR3 covers 14 residues. CDR1 LNHDA and CDR2 SQIVND come from the germline V gene (reference sequence). The CDR3 nucleotides read TGTGCCAGTAGTACAACGAGCACCGAGAAGACCCAGTACTTC. Translated: CASSTTSTEKTQYF.

The chain is built from TRBV24-1 and TRBJ1-2; maybe TRBD1 (5 bases). V was pared by 5 bases and J by 0 bases, with 12 bases between. This CDR3 is 15 amino acids long. Per the germline V gene, CDR1 is KGHDR and CDR2 is SFDVKD. The CDR3 DNA follows: TGTGCCACCAGTGGGGGAGCGGGGGCTAACTATGGCTACACCTTC. Its translation is CATSGGAGANYGYTF.

This chain links TRBV7-7 with TRBJ2-5, with TRBD2 identical over 13 bases. V trimming: 8 bases; J trimming: 1 base; junction bases outside the gene matches: 10. CDR1 and CDR2 (germline): SSHAT, FNYEAQ (reference sequence). The CDR3 totals 17 residues. CDR3 in DNA: TGTGCCAGCCGGAGACTAGCGGGGGGCCCTTTCCAAGAGACCCAGTACTTC. Its protein product is CASRRLAGGPFQETQYF. The whole variable domain, remainder taken from reference TRBV7-7 and TRBJ2-5, is GAGVSQSPRYKVTKRGQDVTLRCDPISSHATLYWYQQALGQGPEFLTYFNYEAQPDKSGLPSDRFSAERPEGSISTLTIQRTEQRDSAMYRCASRRLAGGPFQETQYFGPGTRLLVL.

The CDR3 nucleotides read TGTGCCAGCAGTAATGGCGGCTATGGCTACACCTTC. Residues: CASSNGGYGYTF. The rearrangement joins TRBV27 to TRBJ1-2; no reliable D call. Germline CDR1 is MNHEY and CDR2 is SMNVEV (reference sequence). V lost 5 bases and J 4 bases, leaving 8 bases between the germline ends. CDR3 length: 12 residues.

The genes are TRBV28 and TRBJ2-7; 10 bases align to TRBD2. After removal of 9 bases from V and 10 bases from J, the junction contained 15 bases not matched to a gene. CDR1 MDHEN and CDR2 SYDVKM come from the germline V gene. CDR3 length: 14 amino acids. The CDR3 loop is CASWDPGLATYQYF. DNA of the CDR3: TGTGCCAGTTGGGATCCGGGACTAGCGACTTATCAGTACTTC.

V gene TRBV5-1 combines with J gene TRBJ2-7, with 9 bases fitting TRBD2. Germline V gene sequence: CDR1 SGHRS, CDR2 YFSETQ. This CDR3 is built from 16 residues. J gave up 7 bases and V 4 bases, and 15 bases lay outside the gene matches. The DNA of the CDR3 is TGCGCCAGCAGCCCCCAGGGCGGGGGGGCCTTGGGAGAGCAGTACTTC. Protein sequence: CASSPQGGGALGEQYF.

The V and J genes are TRBV19 and TRBJ1-5; D is possibly TRBD1 (6 bases). The germline V and J ends were trimmed by 2 bases and 2 bases, with 13 bases remaining between them. This CDR3 spans 16 amino acids. Germline lookup yields CDR1 LNHDA and CDR2 SQIVND (reference sequence). The CDR3 DNA is TGTGCCAGTAGTATATGGGGGCGCATCCGCAATCAGCCCCAGCATTTT. Protein sequence: CASSIWGRIRNQPQHF.

The chain has TRBV28 and TRBJ1-2; 7 nucleotides line up with TRBD1. The germline V gene has CDR1 MDHEN and CDR2 SYDVKM. The CDR3 totals 16 residues. The V gene end was trimmed by 2 bases and the J gene end by 1 base; junction bases not matched to a gene: 7. DNA of the CDR3: TGTGCCAGCAGTTTAACCGGGACAGCGTTTAACTATGGCTACACCTTC. It is translated as CASSLTGTAFNYGYTF.

The chain joins TRBV7-9 to TRBJ2-3, with D perhaps TRBD2 (6 bases). Germline lookup yields CDR1 SEHNR and CDR2 FQNEAQ (reference sequence). This CDR3 is built from 13 residues. Trimming took 5 bases from V and 3 from J, leaving 9 bases between them. CDR3 residues: CASSRSGTDTQYF. The CDR3 DNA is TGTGCCAGCAGCCGAAGCGGGACAGATACGCAGTATTTT.

The chain recombines TRBV6-1 with TRBJ1-2; 10 bases match TRBD1. Germline lookup yields CDR1 MNHNS and CDR2 SASEGT. This CDR3 comprises 18 residues. Losses at the gene ends were 4 bases for V and 5 bases for J; bases not matched to a gene: 16. Here the CDR3 reads CASSAPSGTGADFYGYTF. As DNA, the CDR3 is TGTGCCAGCAGTGCTCCCTCCGGGACAGGGGCGGATTTTTATGGCTACACCTTC.

This chain uses TRBV5-1 with TRBJ1-2; D perhaps matches TRBD1 (6 bases). The CDR3 length is 13 residues. The germline V and J ends were trimmed by 4 bases and 5 bases, with 12 bases remaining between them. CDR1 is SGHRS, CDR2 YFSETQ, per germline. CDR3 sequence (DNA): TGCGCCAGCAGCCGGGCAGGGGATTATGGCTACACCTTC. Translated, it gives CASSRAGDYGYTF.

The chain recombines TRBV6-5 with TRBJ2-1; a possible D gene is TRBD2 (7 bases). Between the trimmed V and J ends, which lost 4 bases and 7 bases, there was a span of 17 bases. The CDR3 runs to 15 residues. Germline V lookup: CDR1 MNHEY, CDR2 SVGAGI. In DNA form, the CDR3 reads TGTGCCAGCAGTTTTCGGGGGGCGAATGGGAATGAGCAGTTCTTC. It encodes CASSFRGANGNEQFF.

V gene TRBV5-1 combines with J gene TRBJ2-1, with 7 bases identical to TRBD2. Germline-derived CDR1 and CDR2 are SGHRS and YFSETQ. V shed 0 bases and J 4 bases; nucleotides not matched to a gene: 7. CDR3 size: 16 residues. In nucleotides, the CDR3 is TGCGCCAGCAGCTTGGCCGTAGGACTAGTGTACAATGAGCAGTTCTTC. As protein: CASSLAVGLVYNEQFF.

CDR3 region: CASSRPGTSGAIYNEQFF. The CDR3 nucleotides are TGTGCCAGCAGTCGTCCCGGGACTAGCGGGGCTATCTACAATGAGCAGTTCTTC. V is TRBV2 and J is TRBJ2-1, with 13 nucleotides matching TRBD2. The CDR3 contains 18 residues. The germline V gene encodes CDR1 SNHLY and CDR2 FYNNEI. The V gene end was trimmed by 5 bases and the J gene end by 3 bases; junction bases not matched to a gene: 10.

The rearrangement joins TRBV19 to TRBJ1-3; maybe TRBD1 (5 bases). The length of the CDR3 is 14 residues. Between the trimmed V and J ends, which lost 1 base and 4 bases, there was a span of 8 bases. Germline V gives CDR1 LNHDA, CDR2 SQIVND (reference sequence). CDR3 sequence: CASSIAGPGNTIYF. CDR3 nucleotides: TGTGCCAGTAGTATAGCAGGGCCCGGAAACACCATATATTTT. Based on the CDR3 plus reference TRBV19 and TRBJ1-3, the full variable domain is DGGITQSPKYLFRKEGQNVTLSCEQNLNHDAMYWYRQDPGQGLRLIYYSQIVNDFQKGDIAEGYSVSREKKESFPLTVTSAQKNPTAFYLCASSIAGPGNTIYFGEGSWLTVV.

V and J are TRBV5-1 and TRBJ2-3; TRBD1 agrees at 9 bases. The CDR3 is made up of 15 amino acids. Losses at the gene ends were 4 bases for V and 4 bases for J; bases not matched to a gene: 7. Germline assignment: CDR1 SGHRS and CDR2 YFSETQ. In DNA form, the CDR3 reads TGCGCCAGCAGCACCGGGACAGGGCTGGCAGATACGCAGTATTTT. Translation: CASSTGTGLADTQYF.

The chain has TRBV6-5 and TRBJ1-6, with D maybe TRBD1 (6 bases). CDR3 length: 14 amino acids. Between the trimmed V and J ends, which lost 5 bases and 9 bases, there was a span of 14 bases. Germline assignment: CDR1 MNHEY and CDR2 SVGAGI. CDR3 in amino acids: CASSQRGWSSPLHF. The CDR3 coding sequence is TGTGCCAGCAGTCAGAGGGGGTGGAGTTCACCCCTCCACTTT.

Concerning this clone: The sample holds other DNA sequences that translate to the same CDR3. The rearrangement joins TRBV19 to TRBJ1-1; 9 bases agree with TRBD1. Germline V gene lookup returns CDR1 LNHDA and CDR2 SQIVND (reference sequence). V lost 5 bases to trimming and J lost 4 bases; unmatched junction nucleotides: 2. This CDR3 is built from 13 residues. The CDR3 spells CASSLTGGTEAFF. The CDR3 DNA reads TGTGCCAGTAGTTTGACAGGGGGCACTGAAGCTTTCTTT.

Notes on this clone: This specimen includes other DNA sequences encoding the same CDR3. CDR3 coding DNA: TGTGCCAGCAGCTTAACGACAGGGGCCTACGAGCAGTACTTC. Its translation: CASSLTTGAYEQYF. This chain joins TRBV3-1 (or the pseudogene TRBV3-2) and TRBJ2-7, with 8 bases lining up with TRBD1. The CDR3 is 14 amino acids. CDR1 is LGHDT, CDR2 YNNKEL, per germline (reference sequence). Trimming took 5 bases from V and 2 from J; bases not matched to a gene: 5.

This rearrangement joins TRBV5-4 to TRBJ2-2; no reliable D call. This CDR3 contains 14 residues. The germline V gene encodes CDR1 SGHNT and CDR2 YYREEE (reference sequence). V was pared by 0 bases and J by 7 bases, with 10 bases between. The CDR3 DNA follows: TGTGCCAGCAGCTTGGAACGCGATAACGGGGAGCTGTTTTTT. Its protein is CASSLERDNGELFF. Complete variable domain (other parts from reference TRBV5-4 and TRBJ2-2): ETGVTQSPTHLIKTRGQQVTLRCSSQSGHNTVSWYQQALGQGPQFIFQYYREEENGRGNFPPRFSGLQFPNYSSELNVNALELDDSALYLCASSLERDNGELFFGEGSRLTVL.

The chain recombines TRBV6-5 with TRBJ1-5; 9 bases are a match to TRBD1. The germline CDR1 and CDR2 sequences are MNHEY and SVGAGI. The V gene end was trimmed by 6 bases and the J gene end by 6 bases; junction bases not matched to a gene: 6. CDR3 length: 14 amino acids. The CDR3 coding sequence is TGTGCCAGCAGATCGACAGGGGGTAGTCAGCCCCAGCATTTT. Translation: CASRSTGGSQPQHF.

The V gene is TRBV5-4, the J gene TRBJ1-4; the match to TRBD1 covers 10 bases. CDR3 length equals 14 residues. The J segment lost 8 bases and the V segment lost 3 bases, leaving 4 bases of the junction unmatched. Germline V lookup: CDR1 SGHNT, CDR2 YYREEE (reference sequence). Here the CDR3 reads CASSSGQGKEKLFF. The CDR3 DNA reads TGTGCCAGCAGCTCGGGACAGGGGAAAGAAAAACTGTTTTTT.

The chain carries TRBV29-1 and TRBJ2-5, with 11 bases matching TRBD2. The CDR3 contains 14 residues. CDR1 and CDR2 (germline): SQVTM, ANQGSEA. Trimming took 4 bases from V and 4 from J; bases not matched to a gene: 5. The CDR3 loop is CSVVLAGGGETQYF. The CDR3 DNA follows: TGCAGCGTTGTCCTAGCGGGGGGAGGAGAGACCCAGTACTTC.

The V and J genes are TRBV5-1 and TRBJ2-1, with 8 bases matching TRBD2. The CDR3 consists of 18 residues. V shed 5 bases and J 10 bases; nucleotides not matched to a gene: 23. Germline V CDR1 and CDR2: SGHRS, YFSETQ. CDR3 sequence reads: CASSSLPLPSGGQLEQFF. In nucleotides, the CDR3 is TGCGCCAGCAGTTCTCTTCCACTTCCGAGCGGGGGCCAGCTCGAGCAGTTCTTC.